This is a list of T cell receptor beta chains from one sample in a study of blood T cell repertoires in COVID-19. Measured with immunoSEQ multiplex PCR; TCRdb has only the in-frame clones, and not every one. The repertoire holds a few hundred thousand clones, with approximately 89% as singletons. Sequencing was performed on peripheral blood. All receptors come from a woman in her sixties or seventies with COVID-19, enrolled during active disease. The CDR3 runs from the conserved cysteine through the conserved F or W. Fields, in order: CDR3 DNA, CDR3 protein, J gene, D gene, clone size, V gene. D genes are given only for firm matches. Clone size is stated in some rows and not others, as once, few, many or a class when expanded.

DNA: TGCGCCAGCAGTCCGGGACAGGCGGGAAACACCATATATTTT
CDR3: CASSPGQAGNTIYF
J: TRBJ1-3
D: TRBD1
size: NA
V: TRBV4-1

DNA: TGTGCCAGCAGCTTAGTAGCAGCAACCTATGGCTACACCTTC
CDR3: CASSLVAATYGYTF
J: TRBJ1-2
D: NA
size: NA
V: TRBV7-8

DNA: TGTGCCAGCAGCCAAGAACCCCCTAGGGGAGGTGGCTACACCTTC
CDR3: CASSQEPPRGGGYTF
J: TRBJ1-2
D: NA
size: NA
V: TRBV3-1/TRBV3-2

DNA: TGTGCCAGCTCACCACTGGACAGGGTGATCACTGGGGCCAACGTCCTGACTTTC
CDR3: CASSPLDRVITGANVLTF
J: TRBJ2-6
D: TRBD1
size: NA
V: TRBV18

DNA: TGTGCCAGCAGTTACTCACAGGGGGCTGTGTACGAGCAGTACTTC
CDR3: CASSYSQGAVYEQYF
J: TRBJ2-7
D: TRBD1
size: NA
V: TRBV6-5

DNA: TGCGCCAGCGCCCCCGGGCGGGGCCTCCTATCGTGGGCCCAGTACTTC
CDR3: CASAPGRGLLSWAQYF
J: TRBJ2-5
D: NA
size: NA
V: TRBV5-1

DNA: TGTGCCAGCAGCTTGGGATCTACAGGGGTGGTTGAAAAACTGTTTTTT
CDR3: CASSLGSTGVVEKLFF
J: TRBJ1-4
D: TRBD1
size: NA
V: TRBV5-4

DNA: TGTGCCAGCTCACCAAACACCGGACAGGGGAATCAGCCCCAGCATTTT
CDR3: CASSPNTGQGNQPQHF
J: TRBJ1-5
D: TRBD1
size: NA
V: TRBV18

DNA: TGTGCCAGCAGTAACAGGGGTGCTGGGGCCAACGTCCTGACTTTC
CDR3: CASSNRGAGANVLTF
J: TRBJ2-6
D: TRBD1
size: NA
V: TRBV27

DNA: TGTGCCAGCAGAGGCGTCGGAGGGTCCTACGAGCAGTACTTC
CDR3: CASRGVGGSYEQYF
J: TRBJ2-7
D: NA
size: NA
V: TRBV28

DNA: TGTGCCTGGAGTGGGCCAGATCAGCCCCAGCATTTT
CDR3: CAWSGPDQPQHF
J: TRBJ1-5
D: NA
size: NA
V: TRBV30

DNA: TGTGCCAGCAGCTTGGGCAGGGCTCTCCGAGAGACCCAGTACTTC
CDR3: CASSLGRALRETQYF
J: TRBJ2-5
D: NA
size: NA
V: TRBV5-5

DNA: TGTGCCACCAGCAGAGATCGAGGTAGTTCGGGCGAGCAGTACTTC
CDR3: CATSRDRGSSGEQYF
J: TRBJ2-7
D: NA
size: NA
V: TRBV15

DNA: TGTGCCAGCAGCTCGCCCAAATTGGGACAGGGGGATCAGCCCCAGCATTTT
CDR3: CASSSPKLGQGDQPQHF
J: TRBJ1-5
D: TRBD1
size: NA
V: TRBV7-9

DNA: TGCGCCAGCAGCTTCGGCGGAATAGCCAAAAACATTCAGTACTTC
CDR3: CASSFGGIAKNIQYF
J: TRBJ2-4
D: NA
size: NA
V: TRBV5-1

DNA: TGTGCCAGCAGTTATAATCGGGTGGATGAGCAGTTCTTC
CDR3: CASSYNRVDEQFF
J: TRBJ2-1
D: NA
size: NA
V: TRBV6-6

DNA: TGTGCCAGCAGTCAAAACCCACAGGGGGTCGGAAACACCATATATTTT
CDR3: CASSQNPQGVGNTIYF
J: TRBJ1-3
D: TRBD1
size: NA
V: TRBV7-2

DNA: TGTGCCAGCAGCACAGGGGGCGCGTCCAATCAGCCCCAGCATTTT
CDR3: CASSTGGASNQPQHF
J: TRBJ1-5
D: TRBD1
size: few
V: TRBV2

DNA: TGTGCCAGCAGTCTCCTGTTACAAGGCGGGAGTCTTAATGAGCAGTTCTTC
CDR3: CASSLLLQGGSLNEQFF
J: TRBJ2-1
D: TRBD2
size: NA
V: TRBV27

DNA: TGTGCCAGCAGCCCTGGGCGGGTAAGCTCCTACGAGCAGTACTTC
CDR3: CASSPGRVSSYEQYF
J: TRBJ2-7
D: NA
size: NA
V: TRBV11-2

DNA: TGCAGTACAGGGGCGAGCACTGAAGCTTTCTTT
CDR3: CSTGASTEAFF
J: TRBJ1-1
D: TRBD1
size: NA
V: TRBV29-1

DNA: TGTGCCAGCAGCGTAGAACACAGGGGGGGCACAGATACGCAGTATTTT
CDR3: CASSVEHRGGTDTQYF
J: TRBJ2-3
D: TRBD1
size: once
V: TRBV9

DNA: TGTGCCAGCAGCTTTTGGGGCGTATCCTACAATGAGCAGTTCTTC
CDR3: CASSFWGVSYNEQFF
J: TRBJ2-1
D: NA
size: NA
V: TRBV7-2

DNA: TGTGCCAGCAGCCCACGTGGCCGGAGCTCCTACAATGAGCAGTTCTTC
CDR3: CASSPRGRSSYNEQFF
J: TRBJ2-1
D: NA
size: once
V: TRBV7-9

DNA: TGTGCCAGCAGCTCCCAGGGGGCCGGGTATGGCTACACCTTC
CDR3: CASSSQGAGYGYTF
J: TRBJ1-2
D: TRBD1
size: NA
V: TRBV7-6

DNA: TGTGCCATCAGTGCGACAGTTACATATTCACCCCTCCACTTT
CDR3: CAISATVTYSPLHF
J: TRBJ1-6
D: NA
size: NA
V: TRBV10-3

DNA: TGTGCCAGCAGCTTAGAGGCCGCAGGGTACCACGAGCAGTACTTC
CDR3: CASSLEAAGYHEQYF
J: TRBJ2-7
D: NA
size: NA
V: TRBV7-2

DNA: TGTGCCAGCAGACAGTACACTGAAGCTTTCTTT
CDR3: CASRQYTEAFF
J: TRBJ1-1
D: NA
size: few
V: TRBV4-2

DNA: TGTGCCAGTAGTATTAGGACTAGCGGGAGGGCAACCGGGGAGCTGTTTTTT
CDR3: CASSIRTSGRATGELFF
J: TRBJ2-2
D: TRBD2
size: NA
V: TRBV19

DNA: TGTGCCAGCAGTTACTCCGGGGAAACGGGGTACGAGCAGTACTTC
CDR3: CASSYSGETGYEQYF
J: TRBJ2-7
D: NA
size: few
V: TRBV6-5

DNA: TGTGCCAGCAGCGTACGGTTACAGGCGGATGAGCAGTTCTTC
CDR3: CASSVRLQADEQFF
J: TRBJ2-1
D: NA
size: NA
V: TRBV9

DNA: TGTGCCAGCAGTGACTCCACTAGCGGTTATGAGCAGTTCTTC
CDR3: CASSDSTSGYEQFF
J: TRBJ2-1
D: TRBD2
size: NA
V: TRBV6-4